This T cell receptor beta chain was obtained from a study of regulatory T cells in long-lasting Graves disease (dated by TCRdb to the early 2020s). Background on the whole study: Antithyroid drugs had been taken for less than 3 months by newly diagnosed Graves' disease patients. A total of around 35 samples underwent TCR sequencing, from roughly 13 patients with persistent Graves' disease and 20 or so patients with newly diagnosed Graves' disease. The study was conducted in China and was registered as a clinical trial. This study used TCR sequencing and RNA sequencing of peripheral blood to compare persistent Graves' disease patients against newly diagnosed Graves' disease patients.

Taken with the paper, the label for time point translates to: newly diagnosed GD, antithyroid drugs for less than 3 months. For both TCR sequencing and RNA sequencing, RNA was extracted from PBMCs in TRIzol. The diagnosis of Graves' disease followed American Thyroid Association guidelines. Recruitment of patients was carried out at an endocrinology department in Xi'an, China. Each patient gave approximately 10 milliliters of peripheral blood, collected in an EDTA anticoagulant tube. Ficoll Paque Plus density gradient separation was used to isolate PBMCs, and no additional T cell sorting was done. An Agilent 2100 Bioanalyzer and agarose gel were used to check RNA quality, while a NanoDrop 2000 measured RNA concentration. The research as a whole found: Persistent Graves' disease patients showed lower TCR Shannon entropy and fewer highly expanded clones than newly diagnosed patients, suggesting clonal expansion. Preferential use of TRBV28, TRBJ1-2 and TRBJ2-5 was observed in persistent disease, whereas TRBV20-1 and TRBJ2-1 were favored in newly diagnosed disease. Sequencing and analysis were restricted to the TCR beta chain. The authors noted that the small sample size was a limitation that may lower accuracy. Persistent patients shared more public clonotypes among themselves (around 2,800) than newly diagnosed patients did (about 970). Peripheral blood alone was examined, since thyroid tissue, which constituted the primary lesion, could not be accessed.

Library construction relied on multiplex PCR. Instrument used: Illumina HiSeq 4000. iRepertoire HTBI primers and Arm-PCR amplification of CDR3 regions were used to construct TCR beta libraries. PCR products were gel purified before sequencing. Per the original workflow: Across samples, fewer than 70 TRBV and 12 to 15 TRBJ segments were identified and used for gene usage analysis of CDR3 amino acid clonotypes. COPE and FqMerger were used to merge filtered high-quality paired reads into contigs. Contigs were aligned with BLAST to IMGT TRBV, TRBD and TRBJ reference genes, and CDR3 was defined per IMGT. Highly expanded clones were defined as clonotypes with a frequency above 0.1%. Shannon entropy was used to measure repertoire diversity, and the Gini coefficient was used to measure V-J evenness. Public clonotypes were defined as clonotypes shared by more than one individual. In-frame beta chains were kept once TCRdb had trimmed the public reads at Q25 with fastp and called clones with MiXCR. Records with the same CDR3 protein are collapsed into one entry carrying the most frequent genes and DNA. TCRdb, not the original authors, processed these V and J calls. For this sample the table gives 240,000 or so distinct CDR3 sequences, of which 20% to 25% were detected only once. The top ten constitute approximately 15% of the sample.

This clonotype has a count of ten or more. The clone's antigen remains unknown. No per-base quality is available; no much larger clone lies one base away. V ends up 2 bases short and J 2 bases short, with an unmatched junction base count of 7. The CDR3, cysteine through phenylalanine, is 16 amino acids long. Kept here is only the CDR3 DNA, which spans 48 bases and is read in frame from base 1. CDR1 and CDR2 were assigned from the germline V gene as KGHSH and LQKENI. Recombination connected TRBV18 to TRBJ2-3, and 7 bases in between align with TRBD2. The material sequenced was peripheral blood mononuclear cells (PBMCs), taken at new diagnosis, from a patient treated with antithyroid drugs. The receptor was derived from a female donor with Graves disease. The CDR3 is CASSPEAAGNTDTQYF. The nucleotides are TGTGCCAGCTCACCAGAGGCAGCGGGGAACACAGATACGCAGTATTTT.